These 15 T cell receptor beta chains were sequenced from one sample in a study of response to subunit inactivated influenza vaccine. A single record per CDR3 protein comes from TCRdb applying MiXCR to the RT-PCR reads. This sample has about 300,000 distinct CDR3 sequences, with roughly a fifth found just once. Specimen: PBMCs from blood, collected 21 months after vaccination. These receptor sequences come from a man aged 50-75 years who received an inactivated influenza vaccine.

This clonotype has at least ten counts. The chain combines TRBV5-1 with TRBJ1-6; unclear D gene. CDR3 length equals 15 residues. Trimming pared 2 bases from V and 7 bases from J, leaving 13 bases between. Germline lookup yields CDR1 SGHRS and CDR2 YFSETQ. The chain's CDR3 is CASSFNGKKNSPLHF. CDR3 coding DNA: TGCGCCAGCAGCTTCAACGGGAAGAAGAATTCACCCCTCCACTTT.

DNA for the CDR3: TGTGCCTGGAGTGTACTTAGGCTGACGAACACTGAAGCTTTCTTT. As protein: CAWSVLRLTNTEAFF. The chain recombines TRBV30 with TRBJ1-1; D gene unclear. V lost 0 bases, J lost 1 base, and 12 bases lay in between. CDR3 length: 15 amino acids. Germline lookup yields CDR1 GTSNPN and CDR2 SVGIG (reference sequence).

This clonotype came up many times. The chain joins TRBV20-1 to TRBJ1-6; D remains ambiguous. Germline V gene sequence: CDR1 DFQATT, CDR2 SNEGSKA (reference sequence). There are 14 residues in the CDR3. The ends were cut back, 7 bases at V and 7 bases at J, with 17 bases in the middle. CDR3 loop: CSERPRPQNSPLHF. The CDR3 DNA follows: TGCAGTGAGAGACCCAGACCCCAAAATTCACCCCTCCACTTT.

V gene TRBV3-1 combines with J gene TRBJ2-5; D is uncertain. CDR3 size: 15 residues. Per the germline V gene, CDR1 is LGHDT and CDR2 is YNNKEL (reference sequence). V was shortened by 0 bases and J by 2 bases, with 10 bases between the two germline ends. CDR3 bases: TGTGCCAGCAGCCAAGATCCGGGCAGGCAAGAGACCCAGTACTTC. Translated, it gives CASSQDPGRQETQYF.

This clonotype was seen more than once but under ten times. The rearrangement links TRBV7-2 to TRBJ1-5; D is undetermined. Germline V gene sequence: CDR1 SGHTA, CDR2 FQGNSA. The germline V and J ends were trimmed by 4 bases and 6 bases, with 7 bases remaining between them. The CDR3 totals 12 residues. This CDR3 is CASSYGTQPQHF. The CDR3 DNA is TGTGCCAGCAGCTACGGAACTCAGCCCCAGCATTTT.

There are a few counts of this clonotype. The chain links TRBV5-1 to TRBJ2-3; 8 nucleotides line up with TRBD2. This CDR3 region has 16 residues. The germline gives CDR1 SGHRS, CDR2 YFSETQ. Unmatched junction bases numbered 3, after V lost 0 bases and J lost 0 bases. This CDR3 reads CASSLALAGSTDTQYF. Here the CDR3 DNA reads TGCGCCAGCAGCTTGGCCTTAGCGGGGAGCACAGATACGCAGTATTTT.

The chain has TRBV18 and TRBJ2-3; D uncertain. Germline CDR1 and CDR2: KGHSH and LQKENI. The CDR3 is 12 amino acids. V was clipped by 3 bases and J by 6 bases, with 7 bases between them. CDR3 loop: CASSPIQDTQYF. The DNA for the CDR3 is TGTGCCAGCTCACCCATACAGGATACGCAGTATTTT.

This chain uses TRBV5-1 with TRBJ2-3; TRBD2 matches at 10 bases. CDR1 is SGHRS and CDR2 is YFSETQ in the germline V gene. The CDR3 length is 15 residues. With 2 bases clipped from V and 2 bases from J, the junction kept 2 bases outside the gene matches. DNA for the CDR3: TGCGCCAGCAGCTTACTAGCGGGATACACAGATACGCAGTATTTT. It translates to CASSLLAGYTDTQYF.

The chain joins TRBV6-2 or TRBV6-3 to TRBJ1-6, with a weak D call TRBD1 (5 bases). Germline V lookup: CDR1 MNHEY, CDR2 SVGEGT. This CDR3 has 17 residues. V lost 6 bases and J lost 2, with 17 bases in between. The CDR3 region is CASSRDPTRAYNSPLHF. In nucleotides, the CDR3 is TGTGCCAGCAGCCGGGACCCTACGCGCGCCTATAATTCACCCCTCCACTTT.

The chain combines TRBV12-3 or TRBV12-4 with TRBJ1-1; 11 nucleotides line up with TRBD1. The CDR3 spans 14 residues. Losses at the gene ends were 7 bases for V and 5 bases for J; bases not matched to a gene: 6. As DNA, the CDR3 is TGTGCCAGCACCTCGGACAGGGGGCGAACTGAAGCTTTCTTT. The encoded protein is CASTSDRGRTEAFF.

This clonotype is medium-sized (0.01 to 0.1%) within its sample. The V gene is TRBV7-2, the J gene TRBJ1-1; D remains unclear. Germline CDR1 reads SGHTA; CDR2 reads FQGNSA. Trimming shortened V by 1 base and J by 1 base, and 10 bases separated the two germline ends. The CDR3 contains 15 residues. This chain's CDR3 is CASSLVGLRNTEAFF. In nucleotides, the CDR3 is TGTGCCAGCAGCTTAGTTGGCCTCAGGAACACTGAAGCTTTCTTT. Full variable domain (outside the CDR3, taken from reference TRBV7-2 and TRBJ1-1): GAGVSQSPSNKVTEKGKDVELRCDPISGHTALYWYRQSLGQGLEFLIYFQGNSAPDKSGLPSDRFSAERTGGSVSTLTIQRTQQEDSAVYLCASSLVGLRNTEAFFGQGTRLTVV.

In DNA form, the CDR3 reads TGTGCCAGCAGTTACGGTCCCGGCAAGCAGTACTTC. It translates to CASSYGPGKQYF. The chain uses TRBV6-6 and TRBJ2-7; the D is unclear. With 2 bases removed from V and 8 bases from J, the gap between germline ends came to 10 bases. The CDR3 extends over 12 amino acids. Germline V CDR1 and CDR2: MNHNY, SVGAGI (reference sequence).

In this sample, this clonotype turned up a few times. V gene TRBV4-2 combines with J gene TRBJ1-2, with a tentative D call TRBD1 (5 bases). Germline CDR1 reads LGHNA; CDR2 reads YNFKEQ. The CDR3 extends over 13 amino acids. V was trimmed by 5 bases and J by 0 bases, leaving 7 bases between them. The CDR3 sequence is CASSKDTNYGYTF. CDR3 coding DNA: TGTGCCAGCAGCAAGGACACTAACTATGGCTACACCTTC.

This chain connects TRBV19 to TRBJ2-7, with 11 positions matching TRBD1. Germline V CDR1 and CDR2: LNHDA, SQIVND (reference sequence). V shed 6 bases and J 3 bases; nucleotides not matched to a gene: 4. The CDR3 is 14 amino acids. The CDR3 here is CASRRTGGLYEQYF. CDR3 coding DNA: TGTGCCAGTAGAAGGACAGGGGGCCTCTACGAGCAGTACTTC. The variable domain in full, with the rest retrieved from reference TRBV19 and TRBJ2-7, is DGGITQSPKYLFRKEGQNVTLSCEQNLNHDAMYWYRQDPGQGLRLIYYSQIVNDFQKGDIAEGYSVSREKKESFPLTVTSAQKNPTAFYLCASRRTGGLYEQYFGPGTRLTVT.

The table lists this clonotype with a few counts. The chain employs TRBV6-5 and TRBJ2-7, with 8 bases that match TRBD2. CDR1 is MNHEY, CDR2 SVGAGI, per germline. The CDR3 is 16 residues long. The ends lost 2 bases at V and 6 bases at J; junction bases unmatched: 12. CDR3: CASSYGVAGIGSEQYF. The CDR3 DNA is TGTGCCAGCAGTTACGGGGTAGCGGGAATTGGTAGCGAGCAGTACTTC.